Each of the 10 T cell receptor beta chains below was sequenced from the same sample in a study of post-analysis software for immune sequencing data. Study conclusions and caveats: Controls showed lower frequencies than patients for 5 or 6 TRBV segments, and TRBV5-6, TRBV5-1 and TRBV20-1 were among these.

Included in the TCR beta cDNA libraries were unique molecular identifiers. Each CDR3 protein is one row after TCRdb ran MiXCR on the PCR reads. The table lists about 760,000 distinct CDR3 sequences, 25% to 30% of them singletons. No antigens are known for them. The sample was blood. The receptors come from a girl between 10 and 17 years old with multiple sclerosis.

The rearrangement uses TRBV12-3 or TRBV12-4 and TRBJ2-3; TRBD1 might be the D (6 bases). Trimming cost V 7 bases and J 0 bases, with 23 bases left between them. The length of the CDR3 is 18 residues. The CDR3: CASTTVRTVGASTDTQYF. CDR3 nucleotide sequence: TGTGCCAGCACCACGGTTAGAACGGTGGGGGCTAGCACAGATACGCAGTATTTT.

The chain couples TRBV20-1 to TRBJ2-5, with 9 bases aligning to TRBD1. The DNA end is more similar to TRBJ2-7, so the J call may be wrong. There are 13 residues in the CDR3. Looked up from germline, CDR1 is DFQATT and CDR2 is SNEGSKA (reference sequence). The CDR3 sequence: CSVRGTGLHEQYF. For the CDR3, the DNA is TGCAGTGTCCGCGGGACAGGGCTGCACGAGCAGTACTTC.

This clonotype was seen only a few times. The rearrangement uses TRBV5-1 and TRBJ2-3; no clear D. The CDR3 length is 15 residues. Trimming removed 2 bases at V and 0 bases at J, with 10 bases between. The germline V gene has CDR1 SGHRS and CDR2 YFSETQ. CDR3 loop: CASSLVESSTDTQYF. For the CDR3, the DNA is TGCGCCAGCAGCTTAGTAGAGTCTAGCACAGATACGCAGTATTTT.

This clonotype was detected a few times. J is TRBJ2-7 and V is TRBV20-1; weak D call: TRBD1 (6 bases). The CDR3 spans 14 residues. CDR1 is DFQATT and CDR2 is SNEGSKA in the germline V gene (reference sequence). V was pared by 3 bases and J by 2 bases, with 14 bases between. CDR3: CSASRAGTTYEQYF. DNA of the CDR3: TGCAGTGCTAGTCGGGCAGGGACAACCTACGAGCAGTACTTC.

This clonotype was detected a few times. The chain joins TRBV7-9 to TRBJ2-3, with a tentative D call TRBD1 (6 bases). Trimming left V 6 bases short and J 4 bases short, with 14 bases between. The CDR3 is made up of 14 amino acids. Germline CDR1 is SEHNR and CDR2 is FQNEAQ (reference sequence). Here the CDR3 DNA reads TGTGCCAGCAGTAGGGGACACCATCCAGATACGCAGTATTTT. Translation: CASSRGHHPDTQYF.

The chain has TRBV7-6 and TRBJ1-1; the match to TRBD1 covers 7 bases. CDR3 length: 13 amino acids. Germline loops: CDR1 SGHVS, CDR2 FNYEAQ. J lost 10 bases, V lost 5 bases, and 10 bases had no gene match. CDR3 coding DNA: TGTGCCAGCAGCGGGTACAGGGGTCGTGGAGCTTTCTTT. Translated: CASSGYRGRGAFF. The full variable domain, rest sourced from reference TRBV7-6 and TRBJ1-1, is GAGVSQSPRYKVTKRGQDVALRCDPISGHVSLYWYRQALGQGPEFLTYFNYEAQQDKSGLPNDRFSAERPEGSISTLTIQRTEQRDSAMYRCASSGYRGRGAFFGQGTRLTVV.

This clonotype showed up just a few times. This rearrangement joins TRBV6-6 to TRBJ1-2, with no clear D. The germline V gene has CDR1 MNHNY and CDR2 SVGAGI (reference sequence). V gave up 1 base and J gave up 8 bases, with 11 bases separating them. The CDR3 spans 13 residues. The chain's CDR3 is CASSYLSGEGYTF. CDR3 DNA sequence: TGTGCCAGCAGTTACTTATCCGGGGAAGGCTACACCTTC.

This chain joins TRBV27 and TRBJ1-2; D not certain. With 2 bases removed from V and 5 bases from J, the gap between germline ends came to 12 bases. The CDR3 has 14 residues. Per germline, CDR1 MNHEY and CDR2 SMNVEV (reference sequence). The CDR3 loop reads CASSLGSGIYGYTF. For the CDR3, the DNA is TGTGCCAGCAGTTTAGGTTCCGGCATATATGGCTACACCTTC.

This clonotype has at least ten counts. CDR3 sequence: CSVWGAVDGDGYTF. CDR3 sequence (DNA): TGCAGCGTCTGGGGGGCAGTGGACGGAGATGGCTACACCTTC. The genes are TRBV29-1 and TRBJ1-2, with D possibly being TRBD1 (6 bases). Per the germline V gene, CDR1 is SQVTM and CDR2 is ANQGSEA. The CDR3 runs 14 residues. The V end lost 6 bases, the J end lost 6 bases, and 20 bases lay between the germline ends.

In its sample, this clonotype was seen once. The V and J genes are TRBV6-5 and TRBJ1-1; a weak D match, TRBD1 (5 bases). Germline-derived CDR1 and CDR2 are MNHEY and SVGAGI. The CDR3 consists of 14 residues. V was shortened by 7 bases and J by 1 base, with 13 bases between the two germline ends. CDR3 protein: CASNRPGGNTEAFF. In nucleotides, the CDR3 is TGTGCCAGCAATCGCCCGGGGGGGAACACTGAAGCTTTCTTT.